This is a list of T cell receptor beta chains from one sample in a study of cytomegalovirus exposure and HLA in healthy donors. The repertoire was sequenced with immunoSEQ multiplex PCR; TCRdb's copy has only in-frame clones and lacks some. The table lists 90,000 to 120,000 clones, 81% of them singletons, with approximately 2.1% in the top ten. Sequencing used PBMCs. These receptors all come from a man aged 25 to 40 in good health and CMV-seronegative. Each CDR3 is given with its conserved first and last residue. The D gene is left open where the match is weak. The size field is filled for only some rows; it gives once, few, many or a size class.

>TRBD2|TRBV5-1|TRBJ2-1|once
CASSFLRTSGGLYNEQFF
TGCGCCAGCAGCTTCCTAAGGACTAGCGGGGGACTGTACAATGAGCAGTTCTTC
>.|TRBV18|TRBJ2-7|few
CASSRRTSDSYEQYF
TGTGCCAGCTCACGAAGGACATCGGACTCCTACGAGCAGTACTTC
>TRBD2|TRBV5-1|TRBJ2-5|.
CASSLGTSGETQYF
TGCGCCAGCAGCTTGGGCACTAGCGGGGAGACCCAGTACTTC
>.|TRBV6-5|TRBJ1-1|.
CASSYSNRGNTEAFF
TGTGCCAGCAGTTACTCGAATCGGGGGAACACTGAAGCTTTCTTT
>TRBD2|TRBV30|TRBJ2-1|.
CAWLSGSGYNEQFF
TGTGCCTGGCTTAGCGGGAGCGGCTACAATGAGCAGTTCTTC
>TRBD1|TRBV7-6|TRBJ1-4|once
CASSRTGNINEKLFF
TGTGCCAGCAGCCGGACAGGGAATATTAATGAAAAACTGTTTTTT
>TRBD1|TRBV6-1|TRBJ2-1|.
CASILRDSFYNEQFF
TGTGCCAGCATTTTGAGGGACAGCTTTTACAATGAGCAGTTCTTC
>TRBD1|TRBV6-6|TRBJ1-5|.
CASRGGSGKQPQHF
TGTGCCAGCAGAGGGGGCTCGGGTAAGCAGCCCCAGCATTTT
>TRBD2|TRBV6-6|TRBJ2-1|.
CATLAGGGEQFF
TGTGCCACTTTAGCGGGAGGTGGTGAGCAGTTCTTC
>TRBD2|TRBV4-1|TRBJ2-5|once
CASSQGLAGGQETQYF
TGCGCCAGCAGCCAAGGACTAGCGGGAGGACAAGAGACCCAGTACTTC
>.|TRBV19|TRBJ1-1|.
CASSSLGGGNTEAFF
TGTGCCAGTAGTAGCCTGGGAGGCGGGAACACTGAAGCTTTCTTT
>.|TRBV5-1|TRBJ2-3|.
CASSSDRVTDTQYF
TGCGCCAGCAGCTCGGACAGAGTCACAGATACGCAGTATTTT
>.|TRBV23-1|TRBJ2-7|.
CASSQWGVASGEQYF
TGCGCCAGCAGTCAATGGGGGGTCGCGTCGGGCGAGCAGTACTTC
>TRBD2|TRBV9|TRBJ2-1|.
CASSVEGREGYNEQFF
TGTGCCAGCAGCGTAGAAGGGCGGGAGGGTTACAATGAGCAGTTCTTC